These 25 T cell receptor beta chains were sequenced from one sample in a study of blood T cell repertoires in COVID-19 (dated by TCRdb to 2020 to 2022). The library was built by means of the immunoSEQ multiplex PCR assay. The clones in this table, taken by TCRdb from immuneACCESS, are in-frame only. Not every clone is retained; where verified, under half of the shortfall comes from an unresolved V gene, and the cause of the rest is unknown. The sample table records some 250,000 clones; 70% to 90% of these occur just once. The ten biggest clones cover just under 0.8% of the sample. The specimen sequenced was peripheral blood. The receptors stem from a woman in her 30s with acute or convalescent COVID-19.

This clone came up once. CDR3 region: CASSQDSRDTGELFF. The DNA of the CDR3 is TGCGCCAGCAGCCAAGATTCCCGGGACACCGGGGAGCTGTTTTTT. V usage is TRBV4-3 and J usage is TRBJ2-2; no clear D. The V and J ends lost 0 bases and 3 bases respectively, with 8 bases between them. Germline V gene data show CDR1 as LGHNA and CDR2 as YSLEER. CDR3 length: 15 residues.

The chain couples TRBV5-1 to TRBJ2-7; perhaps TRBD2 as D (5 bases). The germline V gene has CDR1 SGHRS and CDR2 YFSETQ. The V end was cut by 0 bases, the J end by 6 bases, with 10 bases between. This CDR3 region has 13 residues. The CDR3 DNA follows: TGCGCCAGCAGCTTGGTAGGGAGTCCCGAGCAGTACTTC. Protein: CASSLVGSPEQYF.

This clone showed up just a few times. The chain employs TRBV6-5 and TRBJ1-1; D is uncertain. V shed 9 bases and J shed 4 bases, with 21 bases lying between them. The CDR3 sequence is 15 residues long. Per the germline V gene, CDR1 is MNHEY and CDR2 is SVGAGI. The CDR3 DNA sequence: TGTGCCAGTTTCCGGGCTACCGGGAGTGTCACTGAAGCTTTCTTT. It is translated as CASFRATGSVTEAFF.

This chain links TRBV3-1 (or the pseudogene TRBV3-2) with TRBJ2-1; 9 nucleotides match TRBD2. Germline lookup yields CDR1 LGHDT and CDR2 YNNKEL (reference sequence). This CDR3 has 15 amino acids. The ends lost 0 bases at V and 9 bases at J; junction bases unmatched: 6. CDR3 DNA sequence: TGTGCCAGCAGCCAAGAGCGGGAGGGCCTCGGTGAGCAGTTCTTC. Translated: CASSQEREGLGEQFF.

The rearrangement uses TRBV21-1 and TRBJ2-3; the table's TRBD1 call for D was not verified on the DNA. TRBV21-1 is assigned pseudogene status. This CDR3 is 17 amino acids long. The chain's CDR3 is CASSKTITGGETDTQYF. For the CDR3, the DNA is TGTGCCAGCAGCAAAACAATTACAGGGGGCGAGACAGATACGCAGTATTTT.

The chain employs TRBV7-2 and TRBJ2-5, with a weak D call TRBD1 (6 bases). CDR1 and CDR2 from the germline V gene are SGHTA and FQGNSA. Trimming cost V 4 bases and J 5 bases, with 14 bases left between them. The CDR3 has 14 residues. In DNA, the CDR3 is TGTGCCAGCAGCTCGAGAGGACAGTCGGAGACCCAGTACTTC. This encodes CASSSRGQSETQYF. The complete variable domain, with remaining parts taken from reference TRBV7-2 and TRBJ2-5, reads GAGVSQSPSNKVTEKGKDVELRCDPISGHTALYWYRQSLGQGLEFLIYFQGNSAPDKSGLPSDRFSAERTGGSVSTLTIQRTQQEDSAVYLCASSSRGQSETQYFGPGTRLLVL.

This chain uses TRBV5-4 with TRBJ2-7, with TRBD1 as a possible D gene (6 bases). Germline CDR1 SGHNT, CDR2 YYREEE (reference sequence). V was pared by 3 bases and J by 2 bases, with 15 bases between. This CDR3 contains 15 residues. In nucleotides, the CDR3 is TGTGCCAGCAGCTGGGGGCAAGGGCGAACCTACGAGCAGTACTTC. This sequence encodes CASSWGQGRTYEQYF.

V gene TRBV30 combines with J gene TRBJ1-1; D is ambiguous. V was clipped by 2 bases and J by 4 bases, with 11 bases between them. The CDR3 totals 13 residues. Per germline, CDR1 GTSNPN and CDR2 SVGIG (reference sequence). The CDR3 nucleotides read TGTGCCTGGAGTTTCGCTGGAGTCACTGAAGCTTTCTTT. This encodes CAWSFAGVTEAFF.

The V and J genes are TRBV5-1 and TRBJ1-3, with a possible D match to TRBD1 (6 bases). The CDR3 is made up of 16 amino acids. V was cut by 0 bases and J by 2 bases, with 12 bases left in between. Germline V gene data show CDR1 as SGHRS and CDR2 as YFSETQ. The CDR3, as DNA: TGCGCCAGCAGCTTGGGCCCCAGGGGTACTGGAAACACCATATATTTT. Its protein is CASSLGPRGTGNTIYF.

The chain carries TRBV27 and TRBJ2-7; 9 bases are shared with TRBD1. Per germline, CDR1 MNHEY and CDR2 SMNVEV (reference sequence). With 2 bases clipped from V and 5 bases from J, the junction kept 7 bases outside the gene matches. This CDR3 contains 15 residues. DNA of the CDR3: TGTGCCAGCAGTTTAACCGGGACAGGGATGAACGAGCAGTACTTC. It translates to CASSLTGTGMNEQYF.

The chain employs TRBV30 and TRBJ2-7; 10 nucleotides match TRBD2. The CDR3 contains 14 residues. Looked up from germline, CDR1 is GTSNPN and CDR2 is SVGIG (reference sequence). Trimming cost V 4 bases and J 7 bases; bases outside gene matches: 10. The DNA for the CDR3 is TGTGCCTGGACTAGCGGGAGTGGGGTCGGGGAGCAGTACTTC. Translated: CAWTSGSGVGEQYF.

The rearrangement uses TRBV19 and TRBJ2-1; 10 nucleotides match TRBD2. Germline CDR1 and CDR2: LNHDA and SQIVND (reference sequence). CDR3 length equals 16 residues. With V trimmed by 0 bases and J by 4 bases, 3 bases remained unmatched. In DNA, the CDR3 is TGTGCCAGTAGTATAGATACTAGCGGGACTTACAATGAGCAGTTCTTC. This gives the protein CASSIDTSGTYNEQFF.

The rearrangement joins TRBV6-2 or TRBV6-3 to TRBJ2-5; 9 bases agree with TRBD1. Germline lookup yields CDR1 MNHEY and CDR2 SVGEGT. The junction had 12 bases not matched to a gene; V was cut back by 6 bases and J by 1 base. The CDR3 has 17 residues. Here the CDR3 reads CASSLIQGAAGQETQYF. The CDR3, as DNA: TGTGCCAGCAGCTTAATACAGGGGGCTGCGGGCCAAGAGACCCAGTACTTC.

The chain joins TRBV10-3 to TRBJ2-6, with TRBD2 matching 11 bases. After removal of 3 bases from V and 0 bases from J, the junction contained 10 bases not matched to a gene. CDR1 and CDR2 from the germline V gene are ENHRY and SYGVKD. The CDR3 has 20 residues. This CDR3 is CAISDLAGGTGGSGANVLTF. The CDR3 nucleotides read TGTGCCATCAGTGATTTAGCGGGAGGGACGGGTGGCTCTGGGGCCAACGTCCTGACTTTC.

DNA of the CDR3: TGTGCCACCAGTGATCTGGCAGGGGATCAGCCCCAGCATTTT. Protein sequence: CATSDLAGDQPQHF. The gene calls are TRBV24-1 and TRBJ1-5; a weak D match, TRBD1 (6 bases). Trimming shortened V by 3 bases and J by 5 bases, and 10 bases separated the two germline ends. Germline V lookup: CDR1 KGHDR, CDR2 SFDVKD. The CDR3 consists of 14 residues.

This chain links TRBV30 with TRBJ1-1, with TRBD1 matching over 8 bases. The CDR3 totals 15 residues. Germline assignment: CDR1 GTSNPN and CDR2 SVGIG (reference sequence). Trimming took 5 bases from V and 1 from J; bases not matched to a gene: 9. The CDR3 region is CAWGGQGGKNTEAFF. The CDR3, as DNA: TGTGCCTGGGGCGGACAGGGTGGGAAGAACACTGAAGCTTTCTTT.

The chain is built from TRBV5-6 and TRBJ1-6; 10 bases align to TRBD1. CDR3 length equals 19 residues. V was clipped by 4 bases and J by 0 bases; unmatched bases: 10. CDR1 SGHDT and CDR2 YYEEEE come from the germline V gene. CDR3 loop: CASSRPGQGGSSYNSPLHF. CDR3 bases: TGTGCCAGCAGCCGCCCCGGACAGGGGGGAAGCTCCTATAATTCACCCCTCCACTTT.

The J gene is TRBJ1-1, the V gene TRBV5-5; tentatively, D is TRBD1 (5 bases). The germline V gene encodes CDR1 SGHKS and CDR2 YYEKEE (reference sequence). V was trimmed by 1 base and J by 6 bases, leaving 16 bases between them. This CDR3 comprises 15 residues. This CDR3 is CASSLLGHSIAEAFF. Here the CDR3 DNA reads TGTGCCAGCAGCTTGTTGGGGCACAGTATCGCTGAAGCTTTCTTT.

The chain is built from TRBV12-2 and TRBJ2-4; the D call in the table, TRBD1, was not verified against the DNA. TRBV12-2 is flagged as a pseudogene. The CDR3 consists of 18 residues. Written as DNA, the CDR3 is TGTGCAAGTCGCTTAGCAACCCGGACAGGGGGCCTGGAAAACATTCAGTACTTC. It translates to CASRLATRTGGLENIQYF.

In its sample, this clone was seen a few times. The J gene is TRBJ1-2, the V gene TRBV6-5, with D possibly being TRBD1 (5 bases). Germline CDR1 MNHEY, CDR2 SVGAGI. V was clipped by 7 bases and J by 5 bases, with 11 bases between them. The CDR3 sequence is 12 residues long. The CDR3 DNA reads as TGTGCCAGCACGGGGGATTCTTATGGCTACACCTTC. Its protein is CASTGDSYGYTF.

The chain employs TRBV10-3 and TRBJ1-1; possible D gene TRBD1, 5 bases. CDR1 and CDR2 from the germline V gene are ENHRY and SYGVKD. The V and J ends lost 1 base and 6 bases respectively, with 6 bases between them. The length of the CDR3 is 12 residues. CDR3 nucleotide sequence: TGTGCCATCAGTGAGTGGGGCGCTGAAGCTTTCTTT. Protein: CAISEWGAEAFF.

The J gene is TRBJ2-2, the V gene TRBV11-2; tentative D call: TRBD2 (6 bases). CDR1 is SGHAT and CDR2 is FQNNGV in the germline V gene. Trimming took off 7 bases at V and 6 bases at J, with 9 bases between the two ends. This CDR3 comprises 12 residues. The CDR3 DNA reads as TGTGCCAGCACCCCGGGGGCCGGGGAGCTGTTTTTT. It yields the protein CASTPGAGELFF.

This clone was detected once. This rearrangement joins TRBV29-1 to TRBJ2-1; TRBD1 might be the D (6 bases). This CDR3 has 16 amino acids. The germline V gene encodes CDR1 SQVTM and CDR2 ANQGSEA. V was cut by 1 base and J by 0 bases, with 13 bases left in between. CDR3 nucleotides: TGCAGCGTTGAAGGTAGTGACAGGTTCTCCTACAATGAGCAGTTCTTC. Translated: CSVEGSDRFSYNEQFF.

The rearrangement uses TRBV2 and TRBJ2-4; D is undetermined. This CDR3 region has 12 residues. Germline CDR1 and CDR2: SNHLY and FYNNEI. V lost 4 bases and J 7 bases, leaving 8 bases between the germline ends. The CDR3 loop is CASSGLVNIQYF. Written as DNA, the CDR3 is TGTGCCAGCAGTGGACTGGTGAACATTCAGTACTTC.

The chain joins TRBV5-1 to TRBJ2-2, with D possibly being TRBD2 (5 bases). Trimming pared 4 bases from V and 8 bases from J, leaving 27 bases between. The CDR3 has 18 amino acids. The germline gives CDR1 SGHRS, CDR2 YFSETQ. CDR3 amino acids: CASSPGLRAGRGYGELFF. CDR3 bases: TGCGCCAGCAGCCCTGGTCTCCGGGCGGGTCGAGGCTATGGGGAGCTGTTTTTT.